Presented here are 28 T cell receptor beta chains from one specimen sequenced in a study of T cell changes during pregnancy in multiple sclerosis. TCRdb's table, derived via immunoSEQ multiplex PCR, lists solely in-frame clones and lacks some. The sample holds some 85,000 clones, roughly 95% seen once. The sample consisted of peripheral blood, taken in the second trimester of pregnancy. The receptors originated from a female donor in good health, enrolled as a control in a pregnancy study.

The rearrangement joins TRBV5-3 to TRBJ1-6, with 9 bases lining up with TRBD1. TRBV5-3 is reported as an ORF; its role is uncertain. CDR3 size: 14 residues. Unmatched junction bases numbered 5, after V lost 3 bases and J lost 10 bases. Here the CDR3 DNA reads TGTGCCAGAAGCTGGGGACAGGGTCGATCACCCCTCCACTTT. Protein product: CARSWGQGRSPLHF.

This chain uses TRBV19 with TRBJ1-1; TRBD1 aligns across 7 bases. CDR1 LNHDA and CDR2 SQIVND come from the germline V gene (reference sequence). This CDR3 is built from 14 residues. Trimming cost V 8 bases and J 1 base; bases outside gene matches: 7. The CDR3, as DNA: TGTGCCAGTCAAAAGGGGACAGCGAACACTGAAGCTTTCTTT. Its protein is CASQKGTANTEAFF.

V and J are TRBV6-6 and TRBJ2-3; TRBD2 aligns across 9 bases. The CDR3 has 14 residues. Looked up from germline, CDR1 is MNHNY and CDR2 is SVGAGI (reference sequence). After removal of 6 bases from V and 0 bases from J, the junction contained 1 base not matched to a gene. The CDR3 nucleotides read TGTGCCAGCAGGGGACTAGCAAGCACAGATACGCAGTATTTT. This encodes CASRGLASTDTQYF.

The V and J genes are TRBV9 and TRBJ2-1, with 10 bases that match TRBD2. There are 18 residues in the CDR3. The V gene's germline CDR1 is SGDLS and CDR2 YYNGEE. Trimming at V came to 2 bases and at J to 0 bases, leaving 8 bases not matched to a gene. The CDR3 protein is CASSVSPLAGGSYNEQFF. In nucleotides, the CDR3 is TGTGCCAGCAGCGTGAGCCCTTTAGCGGGGGGCTCCTACAATGAGCAGTTCTTC.

The chain employs TRBV14 and TRBJ1-2; 12 positions match TRBD1. The CDR3 runs to 17 residues. V gave up 4 bases and J gave up 8 bases; unmatched junction bases: 14. Germline V gene data show CDR1 as SGHDN and CDR2 as FVKESK. The CDR3 coding sequence is TGTGCCAGCAGCCGCCCGACTACCGGGACAGGGGGCAACGGCTACACCTTC. Amino acids: CASSRPTTGTGGNGYTF. Drawing the rest from reference TRBV14 and TRBJ1-2, the complete variable domain is EAGVTQFPSHSVIEKGQTVTLRCDPISGHDNLYWYRRVMGKEIKFLLHFVKESKQDESGMPNNRFLAERTGGTYSTLKVQPAELEDSGVYFCASSRPTTGTGGNGYTFGSGTRLTVV.

CDR3 in DNA: TGTGCCAGCAGTTTAGAGGGCGGCAGCTATGGCTACACCTTC. Translated: CASSLEGGSYGYTF. The rearrangement uses TRBV27 and TRBJ1-2; unclear D gene. Looked up from germline, CDR1 is MNHEY and CDR2 is SMNVEV (reference sequence). V was cut by 2 bases and J by 4 bases, with 11 bases left in between. The length of the CDR3 is 14 residues.

This chain joins TRBV7-2 and TRBJ2-1, with D possibly TRBD1 on 7 matching bases. CDR3 length: 12 residues. Per germline, CDR1 SGHTA and CDR2 FQGNSA. V lost 5 bases to trimming and J lost 10 bases, with 12 bases between them. In nucleotides, the CDR3 is TGTGCCAGCAGCCAGTCAGGGGGGGAGCAGTTCTTC. It yields the protein CASSQSGGEQFF.

This rearrangement joins TRBV5-8 to TRBJ2-1, with 8 bases aligning to TRBD2. There are 17 residues in the CDR3. Germline V CDR1 and CDR2: SGHTS, YDEGEE. The J segment lost 3 bases and the V segment lost 4 bases, leaving 12 bases of the junction unmatched. This CDR3 is CASSPMLLAGFYNEQFF. CDR3 bases: TGTGCCAGCAGCCCAATGTTATTAGCGGGGTTCTACAATGAGCAGTTCTTC.

The rearrangement links TRBV5-8 to TRBJ1-1, with TRBD1 identical over 7 bases. CDR1 is SGHTS, CDR2 YDEGEE, per germline. With 4 bases clipped from V and 0 bases from J, the junction kept 3 bases outside the gene matches. The CDR3 contains 14 residues. The CDR3 coding sequence is TGTGCCAGCAGCCGGGGACAGATGAACACTGAAGCTTTCTTT. Translating gives CASSRGQMNTEAFF.

This chain connects TRBV6-5 to TRBJ2-7; 10 nucleotides match TRBD1. The J call may not be correct, given that the DNA end is closer to TRBJ2-1. The V gene's germline CDR1 is MNHEY and CDR2 SVGAGI. This CDR3 comprises 15 residues. The CDR3 nucleotides read TGTGCCAGCAGTTCCGGGACAGGGGCCTACAATGAGCAGTTCTTC. Translating gives CASSSGTGAYNEQFF.

This clone showed up just a few times. The rearrangement joins TRBV19 to TRBJ1-2, with D unclear. The CDR3 is 13 amino acids. Trimming stripped 7 bases from V and 4 bases from J, with 13 bases between. The germline gives CDR1 LNHDA, CDR2 SQIVND (reference sequence). The CDR3 region has the DNA TGTGCCAGTAAGACACGAGTGGGCTATGGCTACACCTTC. Translated: CASKTRVGYGYTF.

This clone was counted once. CDR3 residues: CASSLGQGAEDGYTF. In nucleotides, the CDR3 is TGTGCCAGCTCATTAGGACAGGGGGCAGAGGATGGCTACACCTTC. This chain joins TRBV18 and TRBJ1-2, with 11 bases fitting TRBD1. Germline trimming cut 5 bases from V and 6 bases from J; bases unmatched to any gene: 8. Germline loops: CDR1 KGHSH, CDR2 LQKENI. The CDR3 runs to 15 residues.

The chain recombines TRBV5-1 with TRBJ1-5; 12 nucleotides agree with TRBD1. With 4 bases clipped from V and 5 bases from J, the junction kept 4 bases outside the gene matches. CDR3 size: 15 residues. Germline lookup yields CDR1 SGHRS and CDR2 YFSETQ. The CDR3 DNA sequence: TGCGCCAGCAGCCGGGACAGGGGGCCGGATCAGCCCCAGCATTTT. Protein product: CASSRDRGPDQPQHF. The full variable domain, in which reference TRBV5-1 and TRBJ1-5 provide the parts outside the CDR3, is KAGVTQTPRYLIKTRGQQVTLSCSPISGHRSVSWYQQTPGQGLQFLFEYFSETQRNKGNFPGRFSGRQFSNSRSEMNVSTLELGDSALYLCASSRDRGPDQPQHFGDGTRLSIL.

The chain is built from TRBV7-3 and TRBJ2-2; 10 bases fit TRBD1. The CDR3 loop spans 16 amino acids. Germline V lookup: CDR1 SGHTA, CDR2 FQGTGA. After removal of 5 bases from V and 4 bases from J, the junction contained 7 bases not matched to a gene. The CDR3 here is CASSLDRGPSTGELFF. The CDR3 DNA follows: TGTGCCAGCAGCCTCGACAGGGGGCCGAGCACCGGGGAGCTGTTTTTT.

The rearrangement links TRBV11-3 to TRBJ1-1; D remains ambiguous. The CDR3 is made up of 14 amino acids. The germline CDR1 and CDR2 sequences are SGHNT and YENEEA. V shed 0 bases and J shed 3 bases, with 8 bases lying between them. The CDR3 loop reads CASSLDRPDTEAFF. Here the CDR3 DNA reads TGTGCCAGCAGCTTAGATCGTCCGGACACTGAAGCTTTCTTT.

The chain carries TRBV6-1 and TRBJ1-2, with 10 nucleotides matching TRBD1. V lost 5 bases, J lost 5 bases, and 5 bases stayed unmatched. This CDR3 spans 14 amino acids. Germline lookup yields CDR1 MNHNS and CDR2 SASEGT. The CDR3 DNA reads as TGTGCCAGCAGTCCGACAGGGGGCTTTTATGGCTACACCTTC. This sequence encodes CASSPTGGFYGYTF.

The chain links TRBV7-3 to TRBJ2-7; maybe TRBD1 (5 bases). Germline CDR1 SGHTA, CDR2 FQGTGA. The CDR3 runs to 13 residues. Trimming took off 6 bases at V and 7 bases at J, with 16 bases between the two ends. CDR3 residues: CASSQVQGREQYF. The CDR3 DNA sequence: TGTGCCAGCAGTCAAGTCCAGGGAAGGGAGCAGTACTTC. The entire variable domain, with the rest obtained from reference TRBV7-3 and TRBJ2-7, is as follows: GAGVSQTPSNKVTEKGKYVELRCDPISGHTALYWYRQSLGQGPEFLIYFQGTGAADDSGLPNDRFFAVRPEGSVSTLKIQRTERGDSAVYLCASSQVQGREQYFGPGTRLTVT.

The rearrangement joins TRBV5-4 to TRBJ2-1; 8 nucleotides match TRBD2. Germline CDR1 and CDR2: SGHNT and YYREEE (reference sequence). CDR3 length: 15 amino acids. J was trimmed by 4 bases and V by 0 bases; bases with no gene match: 3. DNA of the CDR3: TGTGCCAGCAGCTTGGATCGGGGGGGGTACAATGAGCAGTTCTTC. Translated: CASSLDRGGYNEQFF.

The V gene is TRBV7-7, the J gene TRBJ2-5, with 10 bases that match TRBD2. V dropped 3 bases and J dropped 2; count of bases not matched to a gene: 3. The germline V gene encodes CDR1 SSHAT and CDR2 FNYEAQ (reference sequence). The CDR3 has 15 residues. The CDR3 sequence: CASSFVLAGQETQYF. Written as DNA, the CDR3 is TGTGCCAGCAGCTTTGTACTAGCGGGGCAAGAGACCCAGTACTTC. Complete variable domain (other parts from reference TRBV7-7 and TRBJ2-5): GAGVSQSPRYKVTKRGQDVTLRCDPISSHATLYWYQQALGQGPEFLTYFNYEAQPDKSGLPSDRFSAERPEGSISTLTIQRTEQRDSAMYRCASSFVLAGQETQYFGPGTRLLVL.

The chain joins TRBV18 to TRBJ1-6, with D unclear. Per germline, CDR1 KGHSH and CDR2 LQKENI. V was trimmed by 1 base and J by 8 bases, leaving 9 bases between them. This CDR3 spans 14 amino acids. CDR3 DNA sequence: TGTGCCAGCTCACCACGGTCAGTCGATTCACCCCTCCACTTT. It is translated as CASSPRSVDSPLHF.

This chain joins TRBV4-3 and TRBJ2-7; TRBD1 agrees at 10 bases. The CDR3 totals 17 residues. Germline V lookup: CDR1 LGHNA, CDR2 YSLEER. V lost 1 base to trimming and J lost 3 bases; unmatched junction nucleotides: 9. CDR3 loop: CASSQGWTGGVVYEQYF. The DNA of the CDR3 is TGCGCCAGCAGCCAAGGCTGGACAGGGGGAGTGGTCTACGAGCAGTACTTC.

The CDR3 is CATSIRQGAWKLFF. Written as DNA, the CDR3 is TGTGCCACCAGCATAAGACAGGGGGCTTGGAAACTGTTTTTT. V gene TRBV15 combines with J gene TRBJ1-4, with 10 bases identical to TRBD1. Per the germline V gene, CDR1 is LNHNV and CDR2 is YYDKDF (reference sequence). V trimming: 4 bases; J trimming: 11 bases; junction bases outside the gene matches: 7. This CDR3 is built from 14 residues.

The genes are TRBV30 and TRBJ2-7; 8 bases agree with TRBD2. Germline V gene sequence: CDR1 GTSNPN, CDR2 SVGIG (reference sequence). This CDR3 region has 14 residues. The V and J ends lost 4 bases and 3 bases, in that order; junction bases with no gene match: 8. The CDR3 reads CAWTHGGAGYEQYF. CDR3 DNA sequence: TGTGCCTGGACCCACGGGGGGGCCGGCTACGAGCAGTACTTC.

This clone was recorded only once. The chain has TRBV30 and TRBJ2-3; D possibly corresponds to TRBD2 (6 bases). V dropped 0 bases and J dropped 5 bases, with 9 bases sitting between them. Germline CDR1 and CDR2: GTSNPN and SVGIG (reference sequence). There are 13 residues in the CDR3. CDR3 residues: CAWSVPGGDTQYF. CDR3 sequence (DNA): TGTGCCTGGAGTGTACCCGGGGGAGATACGCAGTATTTT.

The chain is built from TRBV9 and TRBJ2-3; perhaps TRBD2 as D (7 bases). The ends were cut back, 4 bases at V and 8 bases at J, with 20 bases in the middle. Per the germline V gene, CDR1 is SGDLS and CDR2 is YYNGEE. The length of the CDR3 is 15 residues. The CDR3 sequence is CASSLEAGAQATQYF. The CDR3 nucleotides read TGTGCCAGCAGCCTAGAGGCGGGGGCGCAGGCTACGCAGTATTTT.

In this sample, this clone turned up a few times. This chain joins TRBV4-3 and TRBJ1-5; D call uncertain. Trimming stripped 0 bases from V and 7 bases from J, with 7 bases between. The CDR3 has 13 amino acids. Germline V gene data show CDR1 as LGHNA and CDR2 as YSLEER. The CDR3 bases are TGCGCCAGCAGCCAAGATCAGGAACAGCCCCAGCATTTT. Translated, it gives CASSQDQEQPQHF.

The chain recombines TRBV2 with TRBJ1-6; 8 nucleotides line up with TRBD1. The junction had 6 bases not matched to a gene; V was cut back by 5 bases and J by 9 bases. Germline V lookup: CDR1 SNHLY, CDR2 FYNNEI. CDR3 length equals 14 residues. The CDR3 region has the DNA TGTGCCAGCAGTTCGGACAGGGTCTCTTCACCCCTCCACTTT. Its translation is CASSSDRVSSPLHF.

The chain carries TRBV5-6 and TRBJ1-1, with D possibly matching TRBD1 (5 bases). CDR3 size: 14 residues. V lost 4 bases and J lost 0, with 10 bases in between. Germline CDR1 and CDR2: SGHDT and YYEEEE. The CDR3 nucleotides are TGTGCCAGCAGCCCCCGACAGATGAACACTGAAGCTTTCTTT. Its protein product is CASSPRQMNTEAFF.